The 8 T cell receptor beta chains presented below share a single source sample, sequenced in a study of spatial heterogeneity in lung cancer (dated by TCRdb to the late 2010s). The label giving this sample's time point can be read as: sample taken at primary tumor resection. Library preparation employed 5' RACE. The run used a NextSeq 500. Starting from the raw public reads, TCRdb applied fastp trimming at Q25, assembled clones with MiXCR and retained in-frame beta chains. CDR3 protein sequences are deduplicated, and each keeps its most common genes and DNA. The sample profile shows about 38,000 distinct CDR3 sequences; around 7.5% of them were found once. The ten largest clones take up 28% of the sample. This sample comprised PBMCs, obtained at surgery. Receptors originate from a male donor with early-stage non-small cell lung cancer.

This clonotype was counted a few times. Here the CDR3 DNA reads TGTGCCAGCAGTTCCGGGACTAGCGGGAGAATGCAGTATTTT. Translated, it gives CASSSGTSGRMQYF. This chain uses TRBV6-5 with TRBJ2-3, with 14 bases fitting TRBD2. Germline V gene data show CDR1 as MNHEY and CDR2 as SVGAGI. The trim removed 4 bases at V and 11 bases at J, leaving 5 bases unmatched. The CDR3 contains 14 residues.

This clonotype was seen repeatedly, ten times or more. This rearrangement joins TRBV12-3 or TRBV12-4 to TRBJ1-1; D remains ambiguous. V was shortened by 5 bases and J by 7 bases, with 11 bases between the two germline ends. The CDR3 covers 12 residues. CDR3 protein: CASSPRLGEAFF. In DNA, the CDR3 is TGTGCCAGCAGTCCCCGACTCGGTGAAGCTTTCTTT.

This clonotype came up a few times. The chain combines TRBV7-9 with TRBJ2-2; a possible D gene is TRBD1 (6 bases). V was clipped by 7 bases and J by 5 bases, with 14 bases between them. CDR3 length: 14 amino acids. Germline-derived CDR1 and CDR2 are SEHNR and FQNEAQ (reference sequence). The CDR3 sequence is CASNGQGNTGELFF. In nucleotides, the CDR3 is TGTGCCAGCAACGGGCAGGGGAATACCGGGGAGCTGTTTTTT.

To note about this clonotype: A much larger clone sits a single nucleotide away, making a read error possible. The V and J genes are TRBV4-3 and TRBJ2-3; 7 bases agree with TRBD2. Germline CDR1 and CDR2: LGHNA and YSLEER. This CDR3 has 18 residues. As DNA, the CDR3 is TGCGCCAGCAGCCAAGAGGGCGGTAGCGGGTTTAGCACAGAAACGCAGTATTTT. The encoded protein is CASSQEGGSGFSTETQYF.

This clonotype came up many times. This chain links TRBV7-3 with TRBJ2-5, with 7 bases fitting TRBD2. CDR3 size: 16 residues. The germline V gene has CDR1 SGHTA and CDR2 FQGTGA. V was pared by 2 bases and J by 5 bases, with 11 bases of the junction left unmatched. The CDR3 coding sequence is TGTGCCAGCAGCTTAGCGGCGGGAGCCATGACTGAGACCCAGTACTTC. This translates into CASSLAAGAMTETQYF.

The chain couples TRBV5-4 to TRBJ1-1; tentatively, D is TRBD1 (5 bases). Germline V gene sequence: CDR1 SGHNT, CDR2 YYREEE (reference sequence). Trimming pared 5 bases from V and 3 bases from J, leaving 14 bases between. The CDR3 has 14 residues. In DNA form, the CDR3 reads TGTGCCAGCAGTCCCCAGGGTACGGACACTGAAGCTTTCTTT. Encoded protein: CASSPQGTDTEAFF.

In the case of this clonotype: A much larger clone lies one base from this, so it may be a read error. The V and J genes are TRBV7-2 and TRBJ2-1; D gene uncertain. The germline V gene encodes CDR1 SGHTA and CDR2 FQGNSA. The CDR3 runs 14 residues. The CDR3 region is CASSVSWADNGQFF. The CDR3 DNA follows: TGTGCCAGCAGCGTAAGTTGGGCAGACAATGGGCAGTTCTTC.

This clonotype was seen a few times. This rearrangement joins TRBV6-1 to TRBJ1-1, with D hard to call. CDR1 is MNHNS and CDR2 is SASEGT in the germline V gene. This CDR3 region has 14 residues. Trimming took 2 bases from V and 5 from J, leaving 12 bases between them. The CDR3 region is CASSERPSKTEAFF. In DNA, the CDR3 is TGTGCCAGCAGTGAAAGGCCCTCTAAGACTGAAGCTTTCTTT.